This T cell receptor (beta chain) is from a study of radiation and T cells in renal cell carcinoma. The assay was immunoSEQ multiplex PCR, and TCRdb's table has in-frame clones only and misses some. In the table there are 150,000 or so clones, roughly 90% of which are singletons. The germline V gene encodes CDR1 ENHRY and CDR2 SYGVKD. With 6 bases clipped from V and 2 bases from J, the junction kept 3 bases outside the gene matches. The CDR3 runs to 13 residues. Remarks on this clone: Its target is unknown.

Time point in this sample: baseline pretreatment blood. Treatment defined: 15 Gy SBRT to primary tumor, nephrectomy 4 weeks later. After SBRT, blood was collected at 2 and 4 weeks, plus baseline. General study findings and limits: In blood, top tumor clones expanded by 2 weeks, shrinking by 4.

The sequence was collected from a woman in her 70s with renal cell carcinoma. The chain combines TRBV10-3 with TRBJ1-2; 7 nucleotides match TRBD1. The specimen was blood, collected from a patient whose treatment included radiotherapy and nephrectomy. CDR3 coding DNA: TGTGCCATCAGGTTGGACAGGAACTATGGCTACACCTTC. Translating gives CAIRLDRNYGYTF.